Listed below are T cell receptor beta chains from one sample, sequenced in a study of CD8 T cells in Susac syndrome. One entry per CDR3 protein, called by TCRdb with MiXCR from the immunoSEQ multiplex PCR reads. The sample has approximately 100,000 distinct CDR3 sequences; around 94% are singletons. Sequencing used CD8+ T cells from PBMCs. The receptors originated from a human donor with Susac syndrome. Each CDR3 is given with its conserved first and last residue. The D gene is left open where the match is weak. Clone size is stated in some rows and not others, as once, few, many or a class when expanded.

j_gene	abundance	len	v_gene	d_gene	CDR3nt	CDR3aa
TRBJ1-2	.	15	TRBV29-1	.	TGCAGCGTTGCAGGACCGACTGCGGGGAGCTATGGCTACACCTTC	CSVAGPTAGSYGYTF
TRBJ2-1	.	15	TRBV7-2	TRBD2	TGTGCCAGCAGCTTAGTTAGCGGGGGGGCGGGGGAGCAGTTCTTC	CASSLVSGGAGEQFF
TRBJ1-2	.	12	TRBV2	.	TGTGCCGGCGGGGGAATCCCCTATGGCTACACCTTC	CAGGGIPYGYTF
TRBJ2-7	.	15	TRBV6-2/TRBV6-3	TRBD1	TGTGCCAGCAGTTATCCGGGACAGGGGATAGTCGAGCAGTACTTC	CASSYPGQGIVEQYF
TRBJ1-2	.	14	TRBV5-6	TRBD1	TGTGCCAGCAGCTTGATGAACGACAGGGGCGGCTACACCTTC	CASSLMNDRGGYTF
TRBJ2-5	.	14	TRBV6-5	.	TGTGCCAGCAGCCCCGCGGGGACCCAAGAGACCCAGTACTTC	CASSPAGTQETQYF
TRBJ2-5	.	16	TRBV5-6	TRBD2	TGTGCCAGCAGCTCAATGACGGATAGCGGGGCGGAGGCCCAGTACTTC	CASSSMTDSGAEAQYF
TRBJ2-3	.	17	TRBV5-6	TRBD1	TGTGCCAGCAGCCGTCGGGACAGTCTCTCTAGCACAGATACGCAGTATTTT	CASSRRDSLSSTDTQYF
TRBJ2-1	.	15	TRBV9	.	TGTGCCAGCGGCTCGACAGCGAGCTCCTACAATGAGCAGTTCTTC	CASGSTASSYNEQFF
TRBJ1-1	.	15	TRBV12-3/TRBV12-4	.	TGTGCCAGCAGTTTCGCTAAGGGGATGAGGACTGAAGCTTTCTTT	CASSFAKGMRTEAFF
TRBJ2-2	.	12	TRBV7-6	.	TGTGCCAGCAGCACTAGCACCGGGGAGCTGTTTTTT	CASSTSTGELFF
TRBJ1-1	.	12	TRBV7-9	.	TGTGCCAGCAGGGGCTCGAACACTGAAGCTTTCTTT	CASRGSNTEAFF
TRBJ2-5	.	10	TRBV27	.	TGTGCCAGCGGGGAAGAGACCCAGTACTTC	CASGEETQYF
TRBJ2-1	.	17	TRBV12-3/TRBV12-4	.	TGTGCCAGCAGTTCCCCTTTCCTGGCAGGCTCCTACAATGAGCAGTTCTTC	CASSSPFLAGSYNEQFF
TRBJ2-1	.	15	TRBV20-1	.	TGCAGTTTAAACCAGCCCGGACTTACCTACAATGAGCAGTTCTTC	CSLNQPGLTYNEQFF
TRBJ2-3	.	17	TRBV15	.	TGTGCCACCAGACCAACCGGGACATCTCCTAGCACAGATACGCAGTATTTT	CATRPTGTSPSTDTQYF
TRBJ1-2	.	12	TRBV5-6	.	TGTGCCAGCAGCTTTACACCCGAAGGCTACACCTTC	CASSFTPEGYTF
TRBJ2-7	.	16	TRBV6-6	.	TGTGCCAGCAGCCTATCCTCCGGGACGATCTCCTACGAGCAGTACTTC	CASSLSSGTISYEQYF
TRBJ1-5	.	14	TRBV7-6	.	TGTGCCAGCAGCTTAGAAGGCCCGGGTCAGCCCCAGCATTTT	CASSLEGPGQPQHF
TRBJ2-7	.	11	TRBV10-3	.	TGTGCCATCAGTGAAGCAGACTCGCAGTACTTC	CAISEADSQYF
TRBJ2-3	.	14	TRBV29-1	TRBD2	TGCAGCGTTGCCGCGGGGGAGGCGGCAGATACGCAGTATTTT	CSVAAGEAADTQYF
TRBJ2-2	.	13	TRBV13	.	TGTGCCAGCAGCTCAGGGGACACCGGGGAGCTGTTTTTT	CASSSGDTGELFF
TRBJ2-1	.	19	TRBV3-1	.	TGTGCCAGCAGCCAAGATCAGCGACTAGAGGGGGGGTTCGACAATGAGCAGTTCTTC	CASSQDQRLEGGFDNEQFF
TRBJ2-3	.	16	TRBV3-1	TRBD2	TGTGCCAGCAGCCAAGTTGTCGGGGGGGCAAGAGATACGCAGTATTTT	CASSQVVGGARDTQYF
TRBJ2-1	.	16	TRBV3-1	TRBD1	TGTGCCAGCAGCCACTCGGGACAGTCTCAATACAATGAGCAGTTCTTC	CASSHSGQSQYNEQFF
TRBJ2-1	.	15	TRBV15	.	TGTGCCACCAGCAGCTACAGCGGGCCCTACAATGAGCAGTTCTTC	CATSSYSGPYNEQFF
TRBJ2-5	.	16	TRBV9	TRBD1	TGTGCCAGCAGCGCCGGCAGGGGGAGAGGACAAGAGACCCAGTACTTC	CASSAGRGRGQETQYF
TRBJ2-3	.	13	TRBV27	TRBD2	TGTGCCACCCGACTAGCGGGTGATGATACGCAGTATTTT	CATRLAGDDTQYF
TRBJ2-7	.	13	TRBV7-2	TRBD2	TGTGCCAGCAGCCCGATACTAGCGGGGGAGCAGTACTTC	CASSPILAGEQYF
TRBJ1-3	.	14	TRBV29-1	.	TGCAGCGTTGATTCCAGGGGACCTAGAAACACCATATATTTT	CSVDSRGPRNTIYF
TRBJ1-1	.	12	TRBV10-2	.	TGCGCCAGCAGTGCCCAAATTAATGAAGCTTTCTTT	CASSAQINEAFF
TRBJ1-1	.	14	TRBV5-1	TRBD1	TGCGCCAGCAGCCCGGGACAGGGGGTACCTGAAGCTTTCTTT	CASSPGQGVPEAFF
TRBJ2-1	.	13	TRBV7-3	.	TGTGCCAGCAGCTTAACAGAATACAATGAGCAGTTCTTC	CASSLTEYNEQFF
TRBJ2-7	.	15	TRBV15	TRBD1	TGTGCCACCAGCAGCGGGACAGGGAACTCCTACGAGCAGTACTTC	CATSSGTGNSYEQYF
TRBJ2-2	.	15	TRBV7-3	.	TGTGCCAGCAGCCTCCAGGGCACGAACACCGGGGAGCTGTTTTTT	CASSLQGTNTGELFF
TRBJ2-5	.	16	TRBV5-1	TRBD1	TGCGCCAGCAGCTTGGAGGCCCCGGGACAGCAAGAGACCCAGTACTTC	CASSLEAPGQQETQYF
TRBJ2-7	once	13	TRBV6-5	.	TGTGCCAGCAGTTACGGGTCGGGTGGCGAGCAGTACTTC	CASSYGSGGEQYF
TRBJ2-7	.	13	TRBV4-3	.	TGCGCCAGCAGCCAAGAAGGGGGTAGCGAGCAGTACTTC	CASSQEGGSEQYF
TRBJ2-2	.	17	TRBV9	TRBD2	TGTGCCAGCAGCGTCGAATTTAGCGGGGGGAACACCGGGGAGCTGTTTTTT	CASSVEFSGGNTGELFF
TRBJ2-1	.	12	TRBV29-1	.	TGCAGCGTTCAGGACAGATACAATGAGCAGTTCTTC	CSVQDRYNEQFF
TRBJ2-6	.	16	TRBV6-1	TRBD1	TGTGCCAGCAGTGAAAGACAGGGCACTGGGGCCAACGTCCTGACTTTC	CASSERQGTGANVLTF
TRBJ1-2	.	16	TRBV14	.	TGTGCCAGCAGCCAAGATGCACAGGGTGGAGACTATGGCTACACCTTC	CASSQDAQGGDYGYTF
TRBJ2-3	.	18	TRBV5-4	TRBD2	TGTGCCAGCAGCTTGACTAGCGGGGGACCACATAGCACAGATACGCAGTATTTT	CASSLTSGGPHSTDTQYF
TRBJ1-2	.	13	TRBV9	TRBD1	TGTGCCAGCAGCGACGAGACAGGGATTGGCTACACCTTC	CASSDETGIGYTF
TRBJ2-1	once	14	TRBV9	.	TGTGCCAGCAGTATTGAGGGACCCCTCAATGAGCAGTTCTTC	CASSIEGPLNEQFF
TRBJ1-6	.	15	TRBV6-6	.	TGTGCCAGCAGTTCCGGGACGGACCTTATTTCACCCCTCCACTTT	CASSSGTDLISPLHF
TRBJ2-2	once	16	TRBV12-3/TRBV12-4	TRBD1	TGTGCCAGCACTCTTCCCCCTGACAGGGGTGACGGGGAGCTGTTTTTT	CASTLPPDRGDGELFF
TRBJ2-7	.	14	TRBV7-9	TRBD1	TGTGCCAGCAGCTTTCAGGACAGGGGCAACGAGCAGTACTTC	CASSFQDRGNEQYF
TRBJ2-7	.	16	TRBV10-3	TRBD2	TGTGCCATCAGTGCAACTAGCGGGGGGGGATCCTACGAGCAGTACTTC	CAISATSGGGSYEQYF
TRBJ2-5	.	13	TRBV7-8	.	TGTGCCAGCAGCGGGGGCCCCCGAGAGACCCAGTACTTC	CASSGGPRETQYF
TRBJ2-5	.	13	TRBV7-9	.	TGTGCCAGCAGCCCAACCCTACTGGAGACCCAGTACTTC	CASSPTLLETQYF
TRBJ2-7	.	15	TRBV7-9	TRBD1	TGTGCCAGCAGCTCTCTTCCGGGACAGAAGAACGAGCAGTACTTC	CASSSLPGQKNEQYF
TRBJ2-2	.	20	TRBV20-1	TRBD2	TGCAGTGCGAGACGGCCATCGACTAGCGGGGAACCCGCGAACACCGGGGAGCTGTTTTTT	CSARRPSTSGEPANTGELFF
TRBJ1-2	.	13	TRBV4-3	.	TGCGCCAGCAGCCAAGATCGCGGGGCGGGCTACACCTTC	CASSQDRGAGYTF
TRBJ2-3	.	12	TRBV5-6	.	TGTGCCAGCAGCCCGAAGCGTCAGGCGCAGTATTTT	CASSPKRQAQYF
TRBJ1-1	.	14	TRBV5-1	TRBD1	TGCGCCAGCACTCCCGGGACAGCTAGTACTGAAGCTTTCTTT	CASTPGTASTEAFF